This T cell receptor (beta chain) came from a study of shared clonotypes between healthy human individuals. Study as a whole: Plates per donor: three CD4 naive, three CD4 memory, two CD8 naive, one CD8 memory. Overall study findings and caveats: Clonotypes that were shared across a few donors made up roughly 5.2% of naive CD4 clonotypes.

This table comes from immunoSEQ multiplex PCR, and its TCRdb copy is limited to in-frame clones, with some not included. This sample carries about a million clones, approximately 80% of them seen once, and the ten largest clones take about 0.89%. From germline, CDR1 is SNHLY and CDR2 FYNNEI. The CDR3 runs to 16 residues. V gave up 4 bases and J gave up 7 bases; unmatched junction bases: 12. This clone has more than one count but fewer than ten. What it binds is not known. J is TRBJ2-7 and V is TRBV2; TRBD2 agrees at 11 bases. The sample was memory CD4+ T cells from PBMCs. Subset described: CD45RA-negative fraction. This TCR was recovered from a man between 18 and 29 years old in good health. Some clones in this sample may be carry-over from other donors' samples. In nucleotides, the CDR3 is TGTGCCAGCAGTGTCGGGACTAGCGGCCGGATTCGGGAGCAGTACTTC. Translating it yields CASSVGTSGRIREQYF.